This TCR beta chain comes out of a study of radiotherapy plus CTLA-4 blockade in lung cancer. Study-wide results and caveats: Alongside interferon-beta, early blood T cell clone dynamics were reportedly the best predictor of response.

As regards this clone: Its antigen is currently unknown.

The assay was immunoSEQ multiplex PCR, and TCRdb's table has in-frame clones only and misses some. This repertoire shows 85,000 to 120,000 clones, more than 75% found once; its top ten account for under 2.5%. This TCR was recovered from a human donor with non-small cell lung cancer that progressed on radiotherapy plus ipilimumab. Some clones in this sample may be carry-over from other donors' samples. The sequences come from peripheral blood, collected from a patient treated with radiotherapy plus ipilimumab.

In nucleotides, the CDR3 is TGTGCCAGCAGTACCCCGGAGGGTGGAGAGACCCAGTACTTC. It encodes CASSTPEGGETQYF. This chain connects TRBV5-6 to TRBJ2-5; weak D call: TRBD2 (6 bases). The CDR3 is 14 residues long. Germline CDR1 reads SGHDT; CDR2 reads YYEEEE. V lost 5 bases to trimming and J lost 4 bases, with 15 bases between them.